Given below is one TCR beta chain in context. This entry is derived from a study of blood T cell repertoires in COVID-19. The overall study: The cDNA or gDNA used as material had been derived from T cells, B-cell-depleted T cells, or PBMCs.

TCRdb's table, derived via immunoSEQ multiplex PCR, lists solely in-frame clones and lacks some. The sample has roughly 220,000 clones; 70% to 90% are singletons. This clonotype was obtained from a woman aged 50 to 60 with COVID-19, enrolled during active disease. Specimen: peripheral blood.

The CDR3 coding sequence is TGTGCCAGCAGCACGGCAAGGACTGCCTCTGGAAACACCATATATTTT. Its translation: CASSTARTASGNTIYF. J is TRBJ1-3 and V is TRBV7-2; D unclear. This CDR3 comprises 16 residues. The ends were cut back, 5 bases at V and 0 bases at J, with 14 bases in the middle. The germline gives CDR1 SGHTA, CDR2 FQGNSA.